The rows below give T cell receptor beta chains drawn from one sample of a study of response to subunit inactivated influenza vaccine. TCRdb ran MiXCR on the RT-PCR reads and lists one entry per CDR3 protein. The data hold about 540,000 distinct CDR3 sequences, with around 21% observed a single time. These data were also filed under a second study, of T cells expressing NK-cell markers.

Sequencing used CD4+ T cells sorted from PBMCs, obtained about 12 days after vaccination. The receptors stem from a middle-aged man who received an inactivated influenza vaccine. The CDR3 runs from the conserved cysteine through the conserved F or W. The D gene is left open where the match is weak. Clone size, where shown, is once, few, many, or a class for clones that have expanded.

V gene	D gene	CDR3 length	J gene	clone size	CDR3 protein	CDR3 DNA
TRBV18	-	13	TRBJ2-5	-	CASSPQKIETQYF	TGTGCCAGCTCACCACAAAAGATAGAGACCCAGTACTTC
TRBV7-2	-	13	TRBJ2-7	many	CASSSRVGDEQYF	TGTGCCAGCAGCTCCCGTGTGGGGGACGAGCAGTACTTC
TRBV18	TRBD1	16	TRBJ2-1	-	CASSLHGTGDYNEQFF	TGTGCCAGCTCACTCCATGGGACAGGGGACTACAATGAGCAGTTCTTC
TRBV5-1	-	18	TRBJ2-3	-	CASSLAGTVKISTDTQYF	TGCGCCAGCAGCTTGGCCGGGACCGTAAAGATTAGCACAGATACGCAGTATTTT
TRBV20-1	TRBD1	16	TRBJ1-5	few	CSARQTGTARVQPQHF	TGCAGTGCTAGACAAACCGGGACAGCCCGCGTCCAGCCCCAGCATTTT
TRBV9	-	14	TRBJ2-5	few	CASSVLAAQETQYF	TGTGCCAGCAGCGTGCTAGCAGCCCAAGAGACCCAGTACTTC
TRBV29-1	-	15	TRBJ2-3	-	CSPGRTDLSTDTQYF	TGCAGCCCGGGTCGGACAGATCTAAGCACAGATACGCAGTATTTT
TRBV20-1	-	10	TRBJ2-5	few	CSAIQETQYF	TGCAGTGCTATACAAGAGACCCAGTACTTC
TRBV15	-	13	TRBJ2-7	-	CATSSYVSYEQYF	TGTGCCACCAGCAGCTACGTCTCCTACGAGCAGTACTTC
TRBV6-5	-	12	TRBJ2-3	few	CASRRAAGTQYF	TGTGCCAGCAGGAGAGCGGCGGGTACGCAGTATTTT
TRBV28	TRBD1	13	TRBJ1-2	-	CASSLEGAYGYTF	TGTGCCAGCAGTTTGGAGGGGGCCTATGGCTACACCTTC
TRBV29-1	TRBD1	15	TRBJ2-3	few	CSVAGDRLSTDTQYF	TGCAGCGTCGCCGGGGACAGGCTTTCCACAGATACGCAGTATTTT
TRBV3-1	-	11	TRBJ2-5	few	CASSNGLTRYF	TGTGCCAGCAGCAACGGGTTAACCAGGTACTTC
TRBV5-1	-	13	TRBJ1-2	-	CASSPDGDYGYTF	TGCGCCAGCAGCCCGGACGGAGACTATGGCTACACCTTC
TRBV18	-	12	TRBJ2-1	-	CASSRGLNEQFF	TGTGCCAGCTCACGAGGGCTGAATGAGCAGTTCTTC
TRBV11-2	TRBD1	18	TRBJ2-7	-	CASSRMSSGTGGSYEQYF	TGTGCCAGCAGCCGAATGAGTTCCGGGACAGGGGGCTCCTACGAGCAGTACTTC
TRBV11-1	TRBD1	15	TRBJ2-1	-	CASSRRDREYNEQFF	TGTGCCAGCAGCCGCCGGGACAGGGAGTACAATGAGCAGTTCTTC
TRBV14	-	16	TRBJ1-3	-	CASSQGWLSPGNTIYF	TGTGCCAGCAGCCAAGGCTGGCTGTCCCCTGGAAACACCATATATTTT
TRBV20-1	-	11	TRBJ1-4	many	CSARLNEKLFF	TGCAGTGCTAGACTAAATGAAAAACTGTTTTTT
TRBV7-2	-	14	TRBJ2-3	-	CASSFFSSTDTQYF	TGTGCCAGCAGCTTTTTCTCTAGCACAGATACGCAGTATTTT
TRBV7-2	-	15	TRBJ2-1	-	CASSFGGGARNEQFF	TGTGCCAGCAGCTTCGGAGGGGGGGCGAGGAATGAGCAGTTCTTC
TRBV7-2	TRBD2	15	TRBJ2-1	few	CASSQGLAGTNEQFF	TGTGCCAGCAGCCAAGGACTAGCGGGGACCAATGAGCAGTTCTTC
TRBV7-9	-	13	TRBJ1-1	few	CASNQAGSTEAFF	TGTGCCAGCAATCAGGCCGGATCCACTGAAGCTTTCTTT
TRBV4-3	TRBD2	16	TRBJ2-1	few	CASSQVWGGGSNEQFF	TGCGCCAGCAGCCAAGTGTGGGGCGGCGGGAGCAATGAGCAGTTCTTC
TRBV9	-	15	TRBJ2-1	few	CASSLWTASYNEQFF	TGTGCCAGCAGTCTGTGGACAGCCAGCTACAATGAGCAGTTCTTC
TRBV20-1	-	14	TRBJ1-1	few	CSAREGGGNTEAFF	TGCAGTGCCAGGGAGGGAGGGGGGAACACTGAAGCTTTCTTT
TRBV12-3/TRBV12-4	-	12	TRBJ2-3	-	CASTFSPDTQYF	TGTGCCAGCACCTTTAGTCCAGATACGCAGTATTTT
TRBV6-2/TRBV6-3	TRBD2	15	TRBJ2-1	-	CATRWTSGRYNEQFF	TGTGCCACCCGATGGACTAGCGGGAGATACAATGAGCAGTTCTTC
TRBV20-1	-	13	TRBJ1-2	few	CSASRLSSYGYTF	TGCAGTGCGAGCCGACTTTCAAGCTATGGCTACACCTTC